Below, 5 T cell receptor beta chains from the same sample are listed, as sequenced in a study of blood T cells in healthy people across ages. Then a second PCR, running roughly 7 to 11 cycles, was carried out with a sample-barcoded 5' primer and a J-beta primer mix. TCRdb redid the calling of the 5' RACE reads with MiXCR, one entry per CDR3 protein. The sample carries around 1,700,000 distinct CDR3 sequences, roughly 27% recorded once. Sequencing was carried out using blood. These receptors all come from a woman aged 30 to 39 in good health.

The chain recombines TRBV2 with TRBJ2-2, with 9 bases lining up with TRBD1. This CDR3 is built from 15 residues. After removal of 8 bases from V and 5 bases from J, the junction contained 9 bases not matched to a gene. From germline, CDR1 is SNHLY and CDR2 FYNNEI. The CDR3 DNA reads as TGTGCCAGCGGGTCGGACAGGGGAGGAACCGGGGAGCTGTTTTTT. Its protein is CASGSDRGGTGELFF.

There are a few counts of this clonotype. The chain couples TRBV12-3 or TRBV12-4 to TRBJ2-1; TRBD2 matches at 7 bases. There are 12 residues in the CDR3. The trim removed 5 bases at V and 8 bases at J, leaving 3 bases unmatched. This CDR3 is CASSPTSYEQFF. CDR3 DNA: TGTGCCAGCAGTCCGACTAGCTATGAGCAGTTCTTC.

As for this clonotype: Possible read error: a much larger clone is one base away. CDR3 coding DNA: TGTGCCAGCGGTTTAACCAGGGGGGGAGAGACCCAGTACTTC. Translation: CASGLTRGGETQYF. The chain joins TRBV5-5 to TRBJ2-5; D might be TRBD1 or TRBD2, each matching 7 bases. Trimming stripped 7 bases from V and 4 bases from J, with 17 bases between. From germline, CDR1 is SGHKS and CDR2 YYEKEE (reference sequence). The CDR3 contains 14 residues.

V and J are TRBV2 and TRBJ1-1, with a weak D call TRBD1 (5 bases). CDR1 and CDR2 from the germline V gene are SNHLY and FYNNEI. With 4 bases removed from V and 4 bases from J, the gap between germline ends came to 16 bases. The CDR3 contains 15 residues. CDR3 residues: CASSGRDLKGTEAFF. CDR3 DNA sequence: TGTGCCAGCAGTGGCCGGGACCTAAAGGGCACTGAAGCTTTCTTT.

The table lists this clonotype with a few counts. This chain uses TRBV9 with TRBJ2-5; TRBD1 aligns across 7 bases. The germline gives CDR1 SGDLS, CDR2 YYNGEE. J lost 2 bases, V lost 0 bases, and 7 bases had no gene match. This CDR3 spans 16 amino acids. In DNA form, the CDR3 reads TGTGCCAGCAGCGTAGGATTGGGGACAGTACAAGAGACCCAGTACTTC. Translation: CASSVGLGTVQETQYF. Full variable domain (outside the CDR3, taken from reference TRBV9 and TRBJ2-5): DSGVTQTPKHLITATGQRVTLRCSPRSGDLSVYWYQQSLDQGLQFLIQYYNGEERAKGNILERFSAQQFPDLHSELNLSSLELGDSALYFCASSVGLGTVQETQYFGPGTRLLVL.